This T cell receptor beta chain is drawn from a study of T cell repertoires in cytomegalovirus infection (dated by TCRdb to about 2019). Notes on the research overall: Recently identified HLA-C-restricted CMV epitopes, whose presentation resists viral immunomodulation, were targeted by peptide stimulations together with well-studied HLA-B-restricted epitopes. Because public TCR beta signatures pointed to carriage of CMV infection together with the matching HLA type, the HLA type of each donor mattered for the analysis. Findings and caveats that apply to the study as a whole: The ex vivo response was dominated by HLA-C-restricted CMV-specific TCR beta clonotypes, and the single most frequent clonotype in two of eight donors was supplied by these HLA-C-restricted clonotypes. In both this cohort and an independent cohort of 352 donors, the cumulative frequency of public TCR beta family members distinguished carriers of CMV infection plus the relevant HLA type.

For this clonotype: The antigen it binds to is not known. The sample holds no much larger clone one base away, and base qualities are not on file.

Sequenced using an Illumina HiSeq 1500. TCRdb redid the processing of the public reads, applying fastp at Q25 and MiXCR, and retained in-frame beta chains. Rows are unified per CDR3 protein, each entry keeping the most common DNA and genes. For this sample there are 750,000 to 900,000 distinct CDR3 sequences; under 35% appear just once. The ten largest clones capture about 12% of the sample. The treatment or condition label, as the study defines it: in vitro stimulation with specific CMV peptide epitopes to enrich CMV-specific T cells. CDR1 DFQATT and CDR2 SNEGSKA are derived from the germline V gene (reference sequence). Trimming at the junction amounts to 3 bases on V and 0 bases on J, and the germline ends lie 14 bases apart. Reading from cysteine to phenylalanine, the CDR3 counts 15 amino acids. The sequence is cut down to CDR3 DNA, 45 bases in frame from base 1.

The specimen comprised cultured CD8+ T cells from PBMCs, sampled from culture after CMV antigen stimulation. The rearranged chain carries TRBV20-1 and TRBJ1-1, with no confidently assigned D gene. The TCR sequence derives from a human donor in good health (CMV status not recorded). Some clones in this sample may be carry-over from other donors' samples. In nucleotides, the sequence is TGCAGTGCTAGGCCCCCTTGGGGAATGAACACTGAAGCTTTCTTT. Translated, this is CSARPPWGMNTEAFF.